Below are 9 T cell receptor beta chains sequenced from a single sample in a study of cytomegalovirus exposure and HLA in healthy donors. The PCR had 60 Vbeta and 13 Jbeta primers. Data came from immunoSEQ multiplex PCR; TCRdb stores just in-frame clones and leaves some out. The data contain hundreds of thousands of clones, about 80% of them singletons. Sequenced sample: PBMCs. These receptors came from a man aged 18 to 29 in good health and CMV-seronegative.

The V and J genes are TRBV5-8 and TRBJ2-5; D unresolved. Germline V lookup: CDR1 SGHTS, CDR2 YDEGEE. CDR3 length: 12 residues. V gave up 0 bases and J gave up 5 bases, with 5 bases separating them. CDR3 nucleotides: TGTGCCAGCAGCTTGGACCGGGAGACCCAGTACTTC. Translating it yields CASSLDRETQYF.

This clone appeared once. The genes are TRBV5-1 and TRBJ1-2, with D possibly being TRBD1 (6 bases). The CDR3 loop spans 12 amino acids. The germline V gene has CDR1 SGHRS and CDR2 YFSETQ. The V and J ends lost 5 bases and 6 bases respectively, with 11 bases between them. This CDR3 reads CASSANRDGYTF. In DNA, the CDR3 is TGCGCCAGCAGTGCAAACAGGGATGGCTACACCTTC.

The V call is TRBV7-9, the J call TRBJ2-3, with a tentative D call TRBD1 (6 bases). Per the germline V gene, CDR1 is SEHNR and CDR2 is FQNEAQ (reference sequence). V lost 5 bases, J lost 0 bases, and 9 bases lay in between. The length of the CDR3 is 14 residues. CDR3 residues: CASSRTVSTDTQYF. The CDR3, as DNA: TGTGCCAGCAGCCGGACAGTCAGCACAGATACGCAGTATTTT.

The V gene is TRBV28, the J gene TRBJ2-5; 11 bases line up with TRBD2. Germline V gene lookup returns CDR1 MDHEN and CDR2 SYDVKM. Trimming cost V 6 bases and J 4 bases; bases outside gene matches: 7. This CDR3 comprises 15 residues. CDR3 sequence reads: CASSPSGGIGETQYF. CDR3 sequence (DNA): TGTGCCAGCAGCCCTAGCGGGGGGATCGGAGAGACCCAGTACTTC.

The rearrangement joins TRBV29-1 to TRBJ1-1, with D possibly matching TRBD1 (5 bases). The CDR3 is 14 amino acids. V lost 7 bases, J lost 1 base, and 16 bases lay in between. Germline CDR1 and CDR2: SQVTM and ANQGSEA. CDR3 sequence: CSGGDHDKNTEAFF. The CDR3 coding sequence is TGCAGCGGGGGGGACCATGACAAGAACACTGAAGCTTTCTTT.

The rearrangement uses TRBV6-1 and TRBJ2-2; 7 positions agree with TRBD1. The CDR3 spans 19 residues. V was pared by 2 bases and J by 0 bases, with 12 bases of the junction left unmatched. In germline, CDR1 is MNHNS, CDR2 SASEGT. Here the CDR3 DNA reads TGTGCCAGCAGTGAATCCGTGTTGGCCGGGACAGCGAACACCGGGGAGCTGTTTTTT. It translates to CASSESVLAGTANTGELFF.

This sequence joins TRBV11-2 and TRBJ2-7; D remains ambiguous. The length of the CDR3 is 14 residues. Germline CDR1 SGHAT, CDR2 FQNNGV. Trimming pared 6 bases from V and 1 base from J, leaving 13 bases between. The CDR3 region is CASRLLGGSYEQYF. The CDR3 DNA is TGTGCCAGCAGACTATTAGGCGGTTCCTACGAGCAGTACTTC.

The gene calls are TRBV7-9 and TRBJ2-3; TRBD2 aligns across 11 bases. The junction had 7 bases not matched to a gene; V was cut back by 5 bases and J by 6 bases. The CDR3 spans 15 residues. From germline, CDR1 is SEHNR and CDR2 FQNEAQ (reference sequence). This CDR3 reads CASSGLAGGVDTQYF. The CDR3 nucleotides are TGTGCCAGCAGCGGGCTAGCGGGAGGTGTGGATACGCAGTATTTT.

This sequence joins TRBV13 and TRBJ1-3; possible D gene TRBD1, 5 bases. Germline CDR1 PRHDT, CDR2 FYEKMQ (reference sequence). V lost 2 bases and J 0 bases, leaving 17 bases between the germline ends. This CDR3 contains 18 residues. CDR3 amino acids: CASSLRGPVYSSGNTIYF. The CDR3 region has the DNA TGTGCCAGCAGCTTAAGGGGCCCCGTATACAGCTCTGGAAACACCATATATTTT.